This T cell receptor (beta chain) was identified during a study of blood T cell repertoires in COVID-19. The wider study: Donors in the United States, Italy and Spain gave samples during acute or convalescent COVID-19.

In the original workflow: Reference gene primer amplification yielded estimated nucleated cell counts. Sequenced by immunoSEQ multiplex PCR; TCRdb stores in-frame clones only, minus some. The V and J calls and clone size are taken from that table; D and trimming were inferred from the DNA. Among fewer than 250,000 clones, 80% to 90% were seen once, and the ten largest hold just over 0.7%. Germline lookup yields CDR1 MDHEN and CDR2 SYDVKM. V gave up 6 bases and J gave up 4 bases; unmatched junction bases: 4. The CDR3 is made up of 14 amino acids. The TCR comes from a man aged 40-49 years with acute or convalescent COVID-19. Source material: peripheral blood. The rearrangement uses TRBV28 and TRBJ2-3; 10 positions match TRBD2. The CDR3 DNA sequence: TGTGCCAGCAGCCTTAGCGGGAGGTCAGATACGCAGTATTTT. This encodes CASSLSGRSDTQYF.